The sequence of this T cell receptor beta chain was determined in a study of CD8 T cells in ankylosing spondylitis. General study results and limits: Prior literature has documented some motif variants in synovial fluid and blood from reactive arthritis.

V was pared by 1 base and J by 7 bases, with 6 bases of the junction left unmatched. The CDR3 is made up of 16 amino acids. Germline V lookup: CDR1 LNHNV, CDR2 YYDKDF (reference sequence). For TCR beta, libraries came from quantitative 5'-RACE with molecular barcodes. TCRdb re-called the 5' RACE reads with MiXCR, one entry per CDR3 protein. The data show roughly 200,000 distinct CDR3 sequences, roughly 26% seen once. In the case of this clonotype: As yet, its antigen is unknown.

The chain carries TRBV15 and TRBJ2-1; 11 nucleotides match TRBD2. The clonotype originates from a male donor with ankylosing spondylitis or in good health (not recorded which). The material sequenced was blood, either unsorted or a sorted T cell fraction (not recorded which). CDR3 nucleotides: TGTGCCACCAGCAGAGGACATAGCGGGAGGGGGAATGAGCAGTTCTTC. Encoded protein: CATSRGHSGRGNEQFF.